The text below deals with one T cell receptor (beta chain). Its cognate antigen is unknown. This entry belongs to a study of CD4 T cells in relation to SARS-CoV-2 and coronaviruses. The data were produced by immunoSEQ multiplex PCR, yet TCRdb's version contains in-frame clones alone and is incomplete. The data contain some 14,000 clones, roughly 71% of them singletons. Study-wide results and limits: Compared with monoreactive clones, crossreactive clones showed significantly weaker SARS-CoV-2 expansion.

With 3 bases removed from V and 3 bases from J, the gap between germline ends came to 9 bases. CDR3 length: 13 residues. CDR1 DFQATT and CDR2 SNEGSKA come from the germline V gene (reference sequence). The unexposed donors gave CD4+ T cells in about 2011-2019, prior to COVID-19. After about ten days of culture, CD4+ T cells were isolated. This receptor was obtained from a human donor in good health. Sequencing input: CD4+ T cells from PBMCs, cultured in vitro. The chain combines TRBV20-1 with TRBJ2-1; D remains ambiguous. The CDR3 reads CSASQADYNEQFF. In DNA, the CDR3 is TGCAGTGCTAGTCAGGCGGACTACAATGAGCAGTTCTTC.